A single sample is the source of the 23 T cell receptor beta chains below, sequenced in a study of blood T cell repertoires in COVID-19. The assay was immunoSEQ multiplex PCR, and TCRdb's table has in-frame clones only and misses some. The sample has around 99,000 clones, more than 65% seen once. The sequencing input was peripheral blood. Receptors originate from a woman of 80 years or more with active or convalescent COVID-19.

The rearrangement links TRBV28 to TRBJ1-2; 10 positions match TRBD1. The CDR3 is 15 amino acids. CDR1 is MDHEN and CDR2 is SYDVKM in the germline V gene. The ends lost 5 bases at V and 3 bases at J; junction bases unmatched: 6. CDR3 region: CASSGGGQGYYGYTF. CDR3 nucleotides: TGTGCCAGCAGTGGGGGGGGACAGGGGTACTATGGCTACACCTTC.

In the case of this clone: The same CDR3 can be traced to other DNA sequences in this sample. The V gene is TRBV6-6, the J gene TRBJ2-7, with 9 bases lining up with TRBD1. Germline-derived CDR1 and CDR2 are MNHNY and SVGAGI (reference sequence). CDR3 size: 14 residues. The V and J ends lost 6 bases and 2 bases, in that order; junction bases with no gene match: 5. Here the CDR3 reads CASRRTGETYEQYF. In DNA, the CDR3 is TGTGCCAGCAGGCGGACAGGGGAGACCTACGAGCAGTACTTC.

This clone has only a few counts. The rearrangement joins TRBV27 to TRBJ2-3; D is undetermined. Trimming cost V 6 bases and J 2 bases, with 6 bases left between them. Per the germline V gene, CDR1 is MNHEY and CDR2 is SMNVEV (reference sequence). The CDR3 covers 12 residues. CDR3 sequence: CASSQNTDTQYF. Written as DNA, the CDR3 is TGTGCCAGCAGCCAGAACACAGATACGCAGTATTTT.

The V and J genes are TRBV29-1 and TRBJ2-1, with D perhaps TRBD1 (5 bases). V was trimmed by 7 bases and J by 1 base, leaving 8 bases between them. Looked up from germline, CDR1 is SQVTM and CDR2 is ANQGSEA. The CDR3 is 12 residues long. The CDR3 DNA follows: TGCAGCGATCAGGGATCCTACAATGAGCAGTTCTTC. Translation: CSDQGSYNEQFF.

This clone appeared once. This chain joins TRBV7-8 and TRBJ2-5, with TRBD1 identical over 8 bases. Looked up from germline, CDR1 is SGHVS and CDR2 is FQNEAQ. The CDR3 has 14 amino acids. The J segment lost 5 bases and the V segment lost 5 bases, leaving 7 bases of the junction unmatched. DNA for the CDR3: TGTGCCAGCAGCCTTCCAGGGGGCAGGGAGACCCAGTACTTC. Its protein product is CASSLPGGRETQYF.

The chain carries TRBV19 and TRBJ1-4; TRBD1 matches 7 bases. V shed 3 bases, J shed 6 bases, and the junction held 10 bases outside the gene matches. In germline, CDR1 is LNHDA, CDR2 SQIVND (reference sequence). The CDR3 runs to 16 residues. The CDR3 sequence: CASSIRSQGVDEKLFF. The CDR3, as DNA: TGTGCCAGTAGTATTCGTTCTCAGGGGGTGGATGAAAAACTGTTTTTT.

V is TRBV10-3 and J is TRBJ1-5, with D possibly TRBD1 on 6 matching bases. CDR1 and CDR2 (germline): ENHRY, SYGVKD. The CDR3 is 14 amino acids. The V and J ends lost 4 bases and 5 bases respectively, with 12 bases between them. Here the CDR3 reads CAISVEDRYQPQHF. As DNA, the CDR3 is TGTGCCATCAGTGTTGAGGACAGATATCAGCCCCAGCATTTT.

DNA for the CDR3: TGTGCCAGCAGGAGTCGGGACACCCGGACCGGGGAGCTGTTTTTT. Its protein product is CASRSRDTRTGELFF. The rearrangement uses TRBV2 and TRBJ2-2, with D maybe TRBD1 (6 bases). The V end lost 6 bases, the J end lost 5 bases, and 16 bases lay between the germline ends. Germline V gene sequence: CDR1 SNHLY, CDR2 FYNNEI. The CDR3 contains 15 residues.

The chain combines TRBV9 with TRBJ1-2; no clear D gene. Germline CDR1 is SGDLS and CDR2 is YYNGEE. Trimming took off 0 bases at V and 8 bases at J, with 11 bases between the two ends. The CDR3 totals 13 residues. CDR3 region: CASSVVSRRGYTF. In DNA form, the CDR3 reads TGTGCCAGCAGCGTAGTATCACGGAGAGGCTACACCTTC.

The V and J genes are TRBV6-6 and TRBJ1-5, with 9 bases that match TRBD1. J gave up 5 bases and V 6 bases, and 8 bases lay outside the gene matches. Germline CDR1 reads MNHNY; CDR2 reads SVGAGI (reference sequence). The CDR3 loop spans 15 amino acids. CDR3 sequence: CASSSGTGYDQPQHF. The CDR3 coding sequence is TGTGCCAGCAGCTCCGGGACAGGGTACGATCAGCCCCAGCATTTT.

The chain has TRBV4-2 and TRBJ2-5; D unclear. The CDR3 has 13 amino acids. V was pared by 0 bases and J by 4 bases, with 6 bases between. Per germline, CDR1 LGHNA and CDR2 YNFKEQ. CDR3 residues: CASSQDRRETQYF. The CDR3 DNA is TGTGCCAGCAGCCAAGATCGGAGAGAGACCCAGTACTTC.

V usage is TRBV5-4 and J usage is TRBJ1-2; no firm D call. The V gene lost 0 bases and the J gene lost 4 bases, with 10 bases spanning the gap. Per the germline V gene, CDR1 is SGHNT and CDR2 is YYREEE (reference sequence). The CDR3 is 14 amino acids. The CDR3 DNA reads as TGTGCCAGCAGCTTGGAGAGAGAGGTCTATGGCTACACCTTC. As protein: CASSLEREVYGYTF.

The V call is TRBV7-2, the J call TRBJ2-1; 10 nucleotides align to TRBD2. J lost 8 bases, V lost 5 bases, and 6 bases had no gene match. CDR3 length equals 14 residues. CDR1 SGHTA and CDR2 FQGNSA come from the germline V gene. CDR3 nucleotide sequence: TGTGCCAGCAGCCCGAGACTAGCGGGCTATGAGCAGTTCTTC. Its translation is CASSPRLAGYEQFF.

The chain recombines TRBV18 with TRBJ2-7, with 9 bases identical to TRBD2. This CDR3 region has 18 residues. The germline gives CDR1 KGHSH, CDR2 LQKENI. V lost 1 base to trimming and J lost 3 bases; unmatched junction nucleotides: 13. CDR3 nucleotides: TGTGCCAGCTCACCACAAGCAGGCGGTTGGACTAGCGTCTACGAGCAGTACTTC. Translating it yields CASSPQAGGWTSVYEQYF.

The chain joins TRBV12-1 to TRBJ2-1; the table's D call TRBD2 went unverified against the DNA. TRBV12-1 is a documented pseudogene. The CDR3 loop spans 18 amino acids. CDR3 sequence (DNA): TGTGCCAGCAGCTTTGATCCGGGACTAGCGGGCCCTTTGGATGAGCAGTTCTTC. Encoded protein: CASSFDPGLAGPLDEQFF.

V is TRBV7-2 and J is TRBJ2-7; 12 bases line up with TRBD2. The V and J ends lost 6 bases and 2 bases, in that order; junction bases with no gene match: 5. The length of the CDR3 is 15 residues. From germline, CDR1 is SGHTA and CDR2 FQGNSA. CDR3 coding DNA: TGTGCCAGCAGTATACTAGCGGGAGGTACCTACGAGCAGTACTTC. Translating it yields CASSILAGGTYEQYF.

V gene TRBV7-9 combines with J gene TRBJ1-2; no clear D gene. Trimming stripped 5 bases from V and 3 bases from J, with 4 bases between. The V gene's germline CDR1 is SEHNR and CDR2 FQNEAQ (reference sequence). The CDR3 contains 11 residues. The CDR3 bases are TGTGCCAGCAGCCGGGACTATGGCTACACCTTC. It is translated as CASSRDYGYTF.

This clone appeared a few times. CDR3 coding DNA: TGTGCCAGCAGTTCCTCCTCCGGCAGGGGGCATGGAAACACCATATATTTT. It codes for CASSSSSGRGHGNTIYF. The J gene is TRBJ1-3, the V gene TRBV28, with 8 positions matching TRBD1. Germline trimming cut 4 bases from V and 3 bases from J; bases unmatched to any gene: 11. The length of the CDR3 is 17 residues. Germline V gene sequence: CDR1 MDHEN, CDR2 SYDVKM.

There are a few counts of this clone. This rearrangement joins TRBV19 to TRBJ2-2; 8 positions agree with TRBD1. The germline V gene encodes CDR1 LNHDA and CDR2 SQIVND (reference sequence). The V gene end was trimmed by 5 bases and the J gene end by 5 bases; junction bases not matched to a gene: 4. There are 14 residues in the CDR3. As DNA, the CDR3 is TGTGCCAGTAGTGGACAGGGATATACCGGGGAGCTGTTTTTT. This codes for CASSGQGYTGELFF.

This CDR3 reads CASSRTGDPYNEQFF. The DNA for the CDR3 is TGTGCCAGTAGTAGGACAGGGGACCCCTACAATGAGCAGTTCTTC. This chain joins TRBV19 and TRBJ2-1; TRBD1 matches 9 bases. The CDR3 has 15 amino acids. In germline, CDR1 is LNHDA, CDR2 SQIVND (reference sequence). V gave up 4 bases and J gave up 2 bases; unmatched junction bases: 3.

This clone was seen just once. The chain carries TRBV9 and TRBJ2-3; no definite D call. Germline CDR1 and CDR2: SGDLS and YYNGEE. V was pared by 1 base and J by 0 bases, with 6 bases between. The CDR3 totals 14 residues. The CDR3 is CASSVYGSTDTQYF. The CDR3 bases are TGTGCCAGCAGCGTATACGGGAGCACAGATACGCAGTATTTT.

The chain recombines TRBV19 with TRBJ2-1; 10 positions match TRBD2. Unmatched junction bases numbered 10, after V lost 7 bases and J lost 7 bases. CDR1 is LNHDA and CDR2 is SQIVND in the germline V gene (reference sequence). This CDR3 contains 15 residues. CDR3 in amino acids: CASMTGLAGENEQFF. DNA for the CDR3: TGTGCCAGTATGACTGGTCTAGCGGGAGAGAATGAGCAGTTCTTC.

CDR3 residues: CASSLSVLAAYNEQFF. The CDR3, as DNA: TGTGCCAGCAGCTTATCGGTACTAGCGGCCTACAATGAGCAGTTCTTC. The chain is built from TRBV7-2 and TRBJ2-1; 8 positions match TRBD2. The CDR3 consists of 16 residues. Trimming took 2 bases from V and 2 from J; bases not matched to a gene: 5. Looked up from germline, CDR1 is SGHTA and CDR2 is FQGNSA. Looking up the rest from reference TRBV7-2 and TRBJ2-1 gives the full variable domain: GAGVSQSPSNKVTEKGKDVELRCDPISGHTALYWYRQSLGQGLEFLIYFQGNSAPDKSGLPSDRFSAERTGGSVSTLTIQRTQQEDSAVYLCASSLSVLAAYNEQFFGPGTRLTVL.